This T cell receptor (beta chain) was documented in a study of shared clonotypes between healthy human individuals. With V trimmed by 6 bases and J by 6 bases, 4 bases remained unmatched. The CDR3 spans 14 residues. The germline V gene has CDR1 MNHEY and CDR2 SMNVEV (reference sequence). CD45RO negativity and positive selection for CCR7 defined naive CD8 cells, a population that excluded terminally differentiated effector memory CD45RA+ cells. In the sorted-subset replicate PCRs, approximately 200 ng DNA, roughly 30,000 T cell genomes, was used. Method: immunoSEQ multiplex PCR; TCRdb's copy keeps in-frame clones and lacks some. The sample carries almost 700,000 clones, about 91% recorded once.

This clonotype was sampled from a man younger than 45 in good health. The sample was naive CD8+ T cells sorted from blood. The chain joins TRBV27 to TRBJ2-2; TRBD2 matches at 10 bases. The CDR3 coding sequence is TGTGCCAGCAGAACAGCGGGAGGGGCCGGGGAGCTGTTTTTT. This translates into CASRTAGGAGELFF.